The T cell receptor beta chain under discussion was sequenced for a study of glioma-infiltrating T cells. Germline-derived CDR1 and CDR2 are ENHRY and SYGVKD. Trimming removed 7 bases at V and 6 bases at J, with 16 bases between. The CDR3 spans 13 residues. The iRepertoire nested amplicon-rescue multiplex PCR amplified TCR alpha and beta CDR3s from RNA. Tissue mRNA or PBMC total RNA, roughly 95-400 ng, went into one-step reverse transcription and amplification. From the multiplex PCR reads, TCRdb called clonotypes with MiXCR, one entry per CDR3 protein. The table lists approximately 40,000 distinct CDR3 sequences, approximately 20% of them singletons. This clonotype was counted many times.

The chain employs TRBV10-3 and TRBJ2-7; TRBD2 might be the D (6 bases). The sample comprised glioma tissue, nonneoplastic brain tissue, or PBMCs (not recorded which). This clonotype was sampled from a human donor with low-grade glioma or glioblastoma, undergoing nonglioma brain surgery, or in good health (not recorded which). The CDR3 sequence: CAINPTGDAEQYF. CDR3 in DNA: TGTGCCATCAATCCAACGGGGGATGCCGAGCAGTACTTC.